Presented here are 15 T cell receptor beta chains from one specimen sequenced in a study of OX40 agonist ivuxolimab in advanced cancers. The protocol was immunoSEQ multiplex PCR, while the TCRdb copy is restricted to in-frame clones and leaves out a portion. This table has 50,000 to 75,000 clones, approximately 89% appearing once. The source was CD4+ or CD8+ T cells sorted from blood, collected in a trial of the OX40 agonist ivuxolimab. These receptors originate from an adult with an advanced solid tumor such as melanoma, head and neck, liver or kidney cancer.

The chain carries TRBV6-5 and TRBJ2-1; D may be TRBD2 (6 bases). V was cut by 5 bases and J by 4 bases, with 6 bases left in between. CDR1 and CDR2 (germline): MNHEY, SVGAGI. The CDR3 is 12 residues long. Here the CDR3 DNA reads TGTGCCAGCAGTGGGGGGTACAATGAGCAGTTCTTC. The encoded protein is CASSGGYNEQFF.

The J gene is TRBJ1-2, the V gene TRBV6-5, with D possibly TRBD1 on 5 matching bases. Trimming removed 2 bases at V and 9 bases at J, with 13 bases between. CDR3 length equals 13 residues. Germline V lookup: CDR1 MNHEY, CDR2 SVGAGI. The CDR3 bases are TGTGCCAGCAGTTACAGATCGGGGGGGAGCTACACCTTC. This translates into CASSYRSGGSYTF.

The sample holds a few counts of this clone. CDR3: CSATRTEAFF. CDR3 sequence (DNA): TGCAGTGCTACCCGGACTGAAGCTTTCTTT. The V gene is TRBV20-1, the J gene TRBJ1-1; the D is unclear. The CDR3 spans 10 residues. Trimming took off 4 bases at V and 5 bases at J, with 5 bases between the two ends. Germline lookup yields CDR1 DFQATT and CDR2 SNEGSKA (reference sequence).

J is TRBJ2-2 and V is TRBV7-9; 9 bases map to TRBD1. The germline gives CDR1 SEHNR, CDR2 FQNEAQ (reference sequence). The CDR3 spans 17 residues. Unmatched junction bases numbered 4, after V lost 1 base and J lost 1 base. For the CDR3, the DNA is TGTGCCAGCAGCTTAGGGGGACAGGGATTGAACACCGGGGAGCTGTTTTTT. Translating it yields CASSLGGQGLNTGELFF.

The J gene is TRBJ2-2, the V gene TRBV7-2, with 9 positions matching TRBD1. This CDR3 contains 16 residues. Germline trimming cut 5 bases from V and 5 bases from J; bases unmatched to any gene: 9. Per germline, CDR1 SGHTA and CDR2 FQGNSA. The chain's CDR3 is CASSPTGGGNTGELFF. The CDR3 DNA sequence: TGTGCCAGCAGCCCGACAGGGGGAGGAAATACCGGGGAGCTGTTTTTT.

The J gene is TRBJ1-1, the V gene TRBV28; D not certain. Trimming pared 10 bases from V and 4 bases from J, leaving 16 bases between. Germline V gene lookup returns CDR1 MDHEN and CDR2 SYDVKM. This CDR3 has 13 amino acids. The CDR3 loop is CATSIGVFTEAFF. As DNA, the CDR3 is TGTGCCACCTCTATTGGGGTTTTCACTGAAGCTTTCTTT.

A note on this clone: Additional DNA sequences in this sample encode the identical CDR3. The CDR3: CASSPGYEQYF. The CDR3 DNA sequence: TGTGCCAGCAGCCCGGGATACGAGCAGTACTTC. The chain uses TRBV7-9 and TRBJ2-7; weak D call: TRBD2 (5 bases). V dropped 5 bases and J dropped 4 bases, with 6 bases sitting between them. CDR3 length: 11 amino acids. Germline V gene sequence: CDR1 SEHNR, CDR2 FQNEAQ (reference sequence).

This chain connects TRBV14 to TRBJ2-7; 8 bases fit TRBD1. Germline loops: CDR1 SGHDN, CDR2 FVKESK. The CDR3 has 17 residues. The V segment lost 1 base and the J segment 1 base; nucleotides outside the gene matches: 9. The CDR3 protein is CASSQGGQGALSYEQYF. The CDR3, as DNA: TGTGCCAGCAGCCAAGGAGGGCAGGGGGCCCTTTCCTACGAGCAGTACTTC.

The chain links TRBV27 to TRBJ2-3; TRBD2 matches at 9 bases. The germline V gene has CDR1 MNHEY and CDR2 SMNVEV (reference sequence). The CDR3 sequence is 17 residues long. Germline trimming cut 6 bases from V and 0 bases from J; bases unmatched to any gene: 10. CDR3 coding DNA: TGTGCCAGCAGCCCCTCCCGGCTAGCGGGGAGCACAGATACGCAGTATTTT. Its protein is CASSPSRLAGSTDTQYF.

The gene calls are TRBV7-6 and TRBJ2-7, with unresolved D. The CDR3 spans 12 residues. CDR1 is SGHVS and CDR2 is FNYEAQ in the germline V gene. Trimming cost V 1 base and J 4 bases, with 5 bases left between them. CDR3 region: CASSLVRYEQYF. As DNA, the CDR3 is TGTGCCAGCAGCTTAGTAAGGTACGAGCAGTACTTC. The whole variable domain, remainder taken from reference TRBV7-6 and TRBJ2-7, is GAGVSQSPRYKVTKRGQDVALRCDPISGHVSLYWYRQALGQGPEFLTYFNYEAQQDKSGLPNDRFSAERPEGSISTLTIQRTEQRDSAMYRCASSLVRYEQYFGPGTRLTVT.

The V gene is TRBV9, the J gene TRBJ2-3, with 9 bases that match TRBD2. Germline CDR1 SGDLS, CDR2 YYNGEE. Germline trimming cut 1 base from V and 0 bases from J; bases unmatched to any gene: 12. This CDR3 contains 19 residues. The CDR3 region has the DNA TGTGCCAGCAGCGTAAGGAACCCGGTAGCGGGGGAAAGCACAGATACGCAGTATTTT. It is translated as CASSVRNPVAGESTDTQYF.

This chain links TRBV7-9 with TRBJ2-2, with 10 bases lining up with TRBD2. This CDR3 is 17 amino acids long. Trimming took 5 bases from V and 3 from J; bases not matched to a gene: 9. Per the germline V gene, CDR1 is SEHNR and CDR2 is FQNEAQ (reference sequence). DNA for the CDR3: TGTGCCAGCAGCACCCCTCTAGCGGGGGAGCACACCGGGGAGCTGTTTTTT. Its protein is CASSTPLAGEHTGELFF.

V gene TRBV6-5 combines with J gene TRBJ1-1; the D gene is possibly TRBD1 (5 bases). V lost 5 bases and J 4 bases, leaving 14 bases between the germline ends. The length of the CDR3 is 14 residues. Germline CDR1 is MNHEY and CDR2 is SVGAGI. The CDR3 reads CASSTGTTGTEAFF. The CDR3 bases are TGTGCCAGCAGTACCGGGACCACGGGCACTGAAGCTTTCTTT.

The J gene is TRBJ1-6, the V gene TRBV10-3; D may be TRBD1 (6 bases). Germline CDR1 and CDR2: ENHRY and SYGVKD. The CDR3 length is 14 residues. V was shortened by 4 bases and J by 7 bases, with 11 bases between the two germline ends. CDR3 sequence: CAISGAGVNSPLHF. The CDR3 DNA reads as TGTGCCATCAGTGGGGCAGGGGTGAATTCACCCCTCCACTTT.

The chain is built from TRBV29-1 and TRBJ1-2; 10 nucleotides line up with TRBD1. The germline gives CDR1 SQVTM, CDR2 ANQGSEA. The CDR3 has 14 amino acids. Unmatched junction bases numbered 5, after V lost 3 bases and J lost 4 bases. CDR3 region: CSVEGQGYVYGYTF. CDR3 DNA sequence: TGCAGCGTTGAGGGACAGGGGTACGTCTATGGCTACACCTTC.